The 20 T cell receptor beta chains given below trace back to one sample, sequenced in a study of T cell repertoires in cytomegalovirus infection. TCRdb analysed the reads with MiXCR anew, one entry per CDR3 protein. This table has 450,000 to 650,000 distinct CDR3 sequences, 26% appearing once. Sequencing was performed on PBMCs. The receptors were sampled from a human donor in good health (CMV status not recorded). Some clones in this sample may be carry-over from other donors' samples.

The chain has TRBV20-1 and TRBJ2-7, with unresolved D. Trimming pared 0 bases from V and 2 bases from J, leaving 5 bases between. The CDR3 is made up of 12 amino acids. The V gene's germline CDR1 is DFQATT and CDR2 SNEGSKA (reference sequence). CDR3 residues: CSARDQTYEQYF. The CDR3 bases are TGCAGTGCTAGAGACCAAACCTACGAGCAGTACTTC.

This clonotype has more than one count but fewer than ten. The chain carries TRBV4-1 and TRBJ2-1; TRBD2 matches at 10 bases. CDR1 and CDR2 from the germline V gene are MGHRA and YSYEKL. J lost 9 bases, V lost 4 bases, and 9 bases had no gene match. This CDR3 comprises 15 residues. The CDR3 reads CASSLTGTSVAEQFF. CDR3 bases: TGCGCCAGCAGCCTTACCGGGACTAGCGTTGCTGAGCAGTTCTTC.

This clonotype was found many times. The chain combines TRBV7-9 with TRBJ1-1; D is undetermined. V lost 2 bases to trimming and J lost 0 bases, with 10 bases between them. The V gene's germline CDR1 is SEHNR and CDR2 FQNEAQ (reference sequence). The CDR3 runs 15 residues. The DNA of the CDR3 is TGTGCCAGCAGCTTACCAGGCAGCATGAACACTGAAGCTTTCTTT. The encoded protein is CASSLPGSMNTEAFF.

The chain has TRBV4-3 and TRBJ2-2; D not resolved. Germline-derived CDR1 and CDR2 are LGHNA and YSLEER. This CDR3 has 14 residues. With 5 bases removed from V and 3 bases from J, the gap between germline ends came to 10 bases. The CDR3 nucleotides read TGCGCCAGCAGCTCGAATCCATACACCGGGGAGCTGTTTTTT. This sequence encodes CASSSNPYTGELFF.

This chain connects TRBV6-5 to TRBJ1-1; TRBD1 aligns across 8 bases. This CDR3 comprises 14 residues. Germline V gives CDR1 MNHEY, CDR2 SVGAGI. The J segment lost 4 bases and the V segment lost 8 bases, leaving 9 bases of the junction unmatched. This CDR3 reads CASRHGQGGTEAFF. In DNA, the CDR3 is TGTGCCAGCCGACACGGACAGGGAGGCACTGAAGCTTTCTTT.

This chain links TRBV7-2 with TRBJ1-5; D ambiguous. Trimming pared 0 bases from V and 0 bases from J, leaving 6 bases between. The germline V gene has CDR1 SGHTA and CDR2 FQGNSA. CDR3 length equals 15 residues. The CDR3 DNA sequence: TGTGCCAGCAGCTTAGCGATCGGTAGCAATCAGCCCCAGCATTTT. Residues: CASSLAIGSNQPQHF.

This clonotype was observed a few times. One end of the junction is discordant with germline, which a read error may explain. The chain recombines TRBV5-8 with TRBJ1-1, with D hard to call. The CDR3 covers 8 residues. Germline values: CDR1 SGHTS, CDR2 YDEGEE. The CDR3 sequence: CASSLSGW. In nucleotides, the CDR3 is TGTGCCAGCAGCTTGTCGGGGTGG.

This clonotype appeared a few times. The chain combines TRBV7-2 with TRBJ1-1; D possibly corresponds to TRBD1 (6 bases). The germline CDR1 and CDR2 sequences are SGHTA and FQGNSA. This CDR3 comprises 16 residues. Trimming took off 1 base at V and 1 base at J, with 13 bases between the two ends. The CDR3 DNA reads TGTGCCAGCAGCTTAGTAACAGGGAGGGCGAACACTGAAGCTTTCTTT. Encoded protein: CASSLVTGRANTEAFF.

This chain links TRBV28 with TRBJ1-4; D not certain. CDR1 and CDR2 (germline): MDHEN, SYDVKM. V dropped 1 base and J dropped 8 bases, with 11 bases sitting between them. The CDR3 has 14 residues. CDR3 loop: CASSLLPGIEKLFF. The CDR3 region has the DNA TGTGCCAGCAGTTTATTGCCCGGGATAGAAAAACTGTTTTTT.

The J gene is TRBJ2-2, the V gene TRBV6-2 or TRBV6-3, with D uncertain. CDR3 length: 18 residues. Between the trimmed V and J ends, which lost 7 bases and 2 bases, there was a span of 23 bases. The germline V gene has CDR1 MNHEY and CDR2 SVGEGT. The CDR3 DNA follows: TGTGCCAGCACCCTAGAGGCTTCCCTGTGGAAAAACACCGGGGAGCTGTTTTTT. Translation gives CASTLEASLWKNTGELFF.

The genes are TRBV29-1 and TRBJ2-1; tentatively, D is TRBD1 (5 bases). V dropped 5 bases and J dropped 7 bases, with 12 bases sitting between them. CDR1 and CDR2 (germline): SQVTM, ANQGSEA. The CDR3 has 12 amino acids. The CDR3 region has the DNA TGCAGCGTTAGACTCGCAGGGAATGAGCAGTTCTTC. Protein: CSVRLAGNEQFF.

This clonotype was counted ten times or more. The CDR3 nucleotides are TGTGCCAGCAGCTTAATTGCGGCTAGCGGACAGTACTTC. Its protein product is CASSLIAASGQYF. The chain links TRBV7-2 to TRBJ2-5, with 7 bases identical to TRBD2. Germline CDR1 SGHTA, CDR2 FQGNSA. This CDR3 spans 13 amino acids. V trimming: 2 bases; J trimming: 11 bases; junction bases outside the gene matches: 8.

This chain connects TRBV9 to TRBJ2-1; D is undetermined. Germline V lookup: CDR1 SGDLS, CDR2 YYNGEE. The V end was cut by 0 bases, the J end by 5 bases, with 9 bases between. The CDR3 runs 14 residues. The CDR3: CASSVVDINNEQFF. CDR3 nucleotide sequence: TGTGCCAGCAGCGTAGTAGACATAAACAATGAGCAGTTCTTC.

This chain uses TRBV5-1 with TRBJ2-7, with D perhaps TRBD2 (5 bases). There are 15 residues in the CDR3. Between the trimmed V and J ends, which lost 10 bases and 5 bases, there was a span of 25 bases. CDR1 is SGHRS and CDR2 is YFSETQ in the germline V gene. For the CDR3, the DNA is TGCGCCGCTCCCGGCGTCTCGTGGGAGTACGACGAGCAGTACGTC. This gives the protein CAAPGVSWEYDEQYV.

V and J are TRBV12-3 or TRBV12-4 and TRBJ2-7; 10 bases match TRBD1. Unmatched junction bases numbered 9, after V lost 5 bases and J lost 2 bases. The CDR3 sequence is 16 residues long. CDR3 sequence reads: CASSPTPGQGAYEQYF. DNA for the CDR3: TGTGCCAGCAGTCCCACCCCCGGACAGGGGGCCTACGAGCAGTACTTC.

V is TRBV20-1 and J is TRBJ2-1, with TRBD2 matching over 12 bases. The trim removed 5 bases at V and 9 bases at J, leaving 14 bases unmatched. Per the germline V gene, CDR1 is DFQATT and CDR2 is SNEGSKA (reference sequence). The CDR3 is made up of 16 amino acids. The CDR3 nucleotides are TGCAGTGCTCAAGGCCTAGCGGGAGGGCCGGGTAGTGAGCAGTTCTTC. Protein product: CSAQGLAGGPGSEQFF.

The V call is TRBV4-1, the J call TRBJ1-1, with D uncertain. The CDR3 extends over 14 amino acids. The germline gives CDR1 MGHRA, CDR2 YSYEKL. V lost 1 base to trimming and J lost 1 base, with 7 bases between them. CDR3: CASSQAWGNTEAFF. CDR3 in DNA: TGCGCCAGCAGCCAAGCGTGGGGGAACACTGAAGCTTTCTTT.

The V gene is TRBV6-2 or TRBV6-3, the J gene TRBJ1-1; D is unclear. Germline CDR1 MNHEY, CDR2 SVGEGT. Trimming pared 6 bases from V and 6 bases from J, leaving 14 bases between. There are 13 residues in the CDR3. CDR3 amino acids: CASSDAEGPEAFF. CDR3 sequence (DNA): TGTGCCAGCAGCGACGCCGAGGGCCCTGAAGCTTTCTTT.

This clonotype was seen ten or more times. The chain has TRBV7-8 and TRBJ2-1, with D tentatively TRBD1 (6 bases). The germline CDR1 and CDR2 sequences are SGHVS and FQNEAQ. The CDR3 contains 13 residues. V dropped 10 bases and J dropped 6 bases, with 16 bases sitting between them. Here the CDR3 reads CATDRLLPNEQFF. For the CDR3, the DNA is TGTGCCACAGACAGGCTATTACCCAATGAGCAGTTCTTC.

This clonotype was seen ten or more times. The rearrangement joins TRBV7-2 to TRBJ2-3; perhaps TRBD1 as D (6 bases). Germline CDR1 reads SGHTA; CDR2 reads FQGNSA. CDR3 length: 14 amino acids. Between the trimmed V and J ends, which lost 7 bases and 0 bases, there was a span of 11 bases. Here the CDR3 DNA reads TGTGCCAGCAAAGGGGGAGCCAGCACAGATACGCAGTATTTT. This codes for CASKGGASTDTQYF.